These 8 T cell receptor beta chains were all obtained from the same sample, sequenced in a study of blood T cell repertoires in COVID-19 (dated by TCRdb to 2020 to 2022). Preparation of the library involved the immunoSEQ multiplex PCR assay. TCRdb re-hosts the immuneACCESS table, in-frame sequences only. Its copies lack some clones; in the studies checked, an unresolved V gene accounts for under half of them, and the cause for the rest is not known. The sample profile shows approximately 180,000 clones; 70% to 90% of them were found once. The ten largest clones represent roughly 3% of the sample. Sequenced material: peripheral blood. The origin of the receptors is a man in his 60s with acute or convalescent COVID-19.

This clone has only a few counts. The chain carries TRBV28 and TRBJ1-4; 8 bases align to TRBD1. CDR3 length: 14 amino acids. The ends lost 4 bases at V and 7 bases at J; junction bases unmatched: 5. Per the germline V gene, CDR1 is MDHEN and CDR2 is SYDVKM. The CDR3 loop is CASSSTGVVEKLFF. Here the CDR3 DNA reads TGTGCCAGCAGTTCGACAGGGGTAGTTGAAAAACTGTTTTTT.

This clone occurred a few times. This chain joins TRBV6-1 and TRBJ1-1; no clear D. The CDR3 has 13 amino acids. Trimming took off 5 bases at V and 1 base at J, with 8 bases between the two ends. Germline values: CDR1 MNHNS, CDR2 SASEGT. The CDR3 sequence is CASSPVSNTEAFF. CDR3 nucleotide sequence: TGTGCCAGCAGTCCCGTTTCGAACACTGAAGCTTTCTTT.

This clone has more than one count but fewer than ten. V is TRBV7-9 and J is TRBJ2-1; possibly TRBD1 for D (6 bases). The CDR3 has 17 amino acids. The germline V gene has CDR1 SEHNR and CDR2 FQNEAQ (reference sequence). Between the trimmed V and J ends, which lost 5 bases and 6 bases, there was a span of 23 bases. CDR3 region: CASSGKGGTVGANEQFF. DNA of the CDR3: TGTGCCAGCAGCGGGAAGGGTGGAACCGTGGGGGCCAATGAGCAGTTCTTC.

The rearrangement uses TRBV4-2 and TRBJ1-3; D is uncertain. The length of the CDR3 is 16 residues. V gave up 7 bases and J gave up 0 bases, with 16 bases separating them. The V gene's germline CDR1 is LGHNA and CDR2 YNFKEQ. The CDR3 DNA follows: TGTGCCAGCACGGAGGACGGGAAGCTCTCTGGAAACACCATATATTTT. This gives the protein CASTEDGKLSGNTIYF.

This chain joins TRBV4-2 and TRBJ2-1; 8 nucleotides line up with TRBD1. The CDR3 has 18 amino acids. Losses at the gene ends were 2 bases for V and 1 base for J; bases not matched to a gene: 10. Germline CDR1 reads LGHNA; CDR2 reads YNFKEQ. CDR3: CASSQKSTQGVSYNEQFF. CDR3 coding DNA: TGTGCCAGCAGCCAAAAGTCCACACAGGGGGTATCCTACAATGAGCAGTTCTTC.

As concerns this clone: The same CDR3 can be traced to other DNA sequences in this sample. The chain combines TRBV28 with TRBJ1-1, with 7 bases lining up with TRBD1. Trimming removed 5 bases from V and 1 base from J; junction bases left unmatched: 7. The CDR3 runs 15 residues. CDR1 is MDHEN, CDR2 SYDVKM, per germline. In DNA form, the CDR3 reads TGTGCCAGCAGTCCCCCAGGGGGAGGGAACACTGAAGCTTTCTTT. This translates into CASSPPGGGNTEAFF.

The chain employs TRBV7-2 and TRBJ2-1; TRBD2 is a possible D gene (6 bases). V shed 1 base and J shed 5 bases, with 18 bases lying between them. Germline CDR1 reads SGHTA; CDR2 reads FQGNSA. The CDR3 length is 17 residues. This CDR3 reads CASSLVKSRDSNNEQFF. In nucleotides, the CDR3 is TGTGCCAGCAGCTTAGTCAAATCGAGGGACTCAAACAATGAGCAGTTCTTC.

V usage is TRBV28 and J usage is TRBJ2-1; 9 nucleotides agree with TRBD2. The CDR3 is 14 residues long. Germline CDR1 is MDHEN and CDR2 is SYDVKM. The V gene end was trimmed by 3 bases and the J gene end by 10 bases; junction bases not matched to a gene: 7. The CDR3 bases are TGTGCCAGCAGTTTCGCTAGCGGGACCTGGGAGCAGTTCTTC. This codes for CASSFASGTWEQFF.